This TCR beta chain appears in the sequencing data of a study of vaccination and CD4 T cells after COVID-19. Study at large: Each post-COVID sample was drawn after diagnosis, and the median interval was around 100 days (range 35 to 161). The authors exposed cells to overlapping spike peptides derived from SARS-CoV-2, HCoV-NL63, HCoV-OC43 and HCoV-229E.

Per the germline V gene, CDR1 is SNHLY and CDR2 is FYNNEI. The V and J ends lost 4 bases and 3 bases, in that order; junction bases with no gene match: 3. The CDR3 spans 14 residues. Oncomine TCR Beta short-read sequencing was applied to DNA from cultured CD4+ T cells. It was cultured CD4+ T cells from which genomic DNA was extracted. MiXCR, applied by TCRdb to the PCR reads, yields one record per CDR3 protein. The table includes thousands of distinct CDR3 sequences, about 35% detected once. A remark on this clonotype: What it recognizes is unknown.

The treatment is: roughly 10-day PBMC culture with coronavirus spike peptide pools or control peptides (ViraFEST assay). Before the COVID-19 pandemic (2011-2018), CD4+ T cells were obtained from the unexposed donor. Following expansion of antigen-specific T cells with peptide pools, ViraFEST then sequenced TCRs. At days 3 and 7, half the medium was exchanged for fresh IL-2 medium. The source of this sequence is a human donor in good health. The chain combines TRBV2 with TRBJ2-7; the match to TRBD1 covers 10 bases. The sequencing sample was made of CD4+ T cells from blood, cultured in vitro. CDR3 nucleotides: TGTGCCAGCAGTGGTAGGACAGGGGGCTACGAGCAGTACTTC. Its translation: CASSGRTGGYEQYF.